The 13 T cell receptor beta chains below come from one sample, sequenced in a study of T cells after yellow fever vaccination. TCRdb reprocessed the 5' RACE reads via MiXCR and lists one record per CDR3 protein. In the table there are hundreds of thousands of distinct CDR3 sequences, approximately 8% of which are singletons. Sequences were derived from PBMCs, sampled approximately 40 days after the first yellow fever vaccination. The receptors were gathered from a man in his late teens or twenties who received the YFV17D yellow fever vaccine.

This clonotype was observed a few times. This chain joins TRBV14 and TRBJ2-3; 13 bases line up with TRBD2. Trimming took 5 bases from V and 4 from J; bases not matched to a gene: 9. CDR3 length: 17 amino acids. The germline gives CDR1 SGHDN, CDR2 FVKESK. In DNA, the CDR3 is TGTGCCAGCAGCTACCGACTAGCGGGGGGACTCGCAGATACGCAGTATTTT. Residues: CASSYRLAGGLADTQYF. Together with reference TRBV14 and TRBJ2-3, the CDR3 gives the full variable domain: EAGVTQFPSHSVIEKGQTVTLRCDPISGHDNLYWYRRVMGKEIKFLLHFVKESKQDESGMPNNRFLAERTGGTYSTLKVQPAELEDSGVYFCASSYRLAGGLADTQYFGPGTRLTVL.

The sample holds many counts of this clonotype. The rearrangement uses TRBV11-2 and TRBJ2-4; D remains ambiguous. The CDR3 sequence is 15 residues long. The ends were cut back, 4 bases at V and 1 base at J, with 11 bases in the middle. CDR1 and CDR2 from the germline V gene are SGHAT and FQNNGV. For the CDR3, the DNA is TGTGCCAGCAGCTCGCTGTCGACCGCCAAAAACATTCAGTACTTC. This sequence encodes CASSSLSTAKNIQYF.

V gene TRBV6-2 or TRBV6-3 combines with J gene TRBJ2-7; TRBD2 might be the D (6 bases). This CDR3 region has 15 residues. Germline CDR1 is MNHEY and CDR2 is SVGEGT. V lost 4 bases and J lost 0, with 13 bases in between. The CDR3 loop reads CASSFRLGPSYEQYV. The CDR3 bases are TGTGCCAGCAGTTTTCGACTAGGTCCCTCCTACGAGCAGTACGTC.

This clonotype occurred a few times. V usage is TRBV20-1 and J usage is TRBJ2-5; 12 bases agree with TRBD2. This CDR3 has 14 amino acids. V lost 4 bases, J lost 5 bases, and 5 bases stayed unmatched. From germline, CDR1 is DFQATT and CDR2 SNEGSKA (reference sequence). The CDR3 sequence is CSATDLAGGETQYF. DNA for the CDR3: TGCAGTGCTACCGATCTAGCGGGGGGGGAGACCCAGTACTTC.

The J gene is TRBJ2-5, the V gene TRBV6-5, with 7 bases matching TRBD2. Germline lookup yields CDR1 MNHEY and CDR2 SVGAGI. Unmatched junction bases numbered 11, after V lost 2 bases and J lost 5 bases. There are 16 residues in the CDR3. CDR3 residues: CASSYVSAGVAETQYF. The CDR3 DNA reads TGTGCCAGCAGTTACGTCTCTGCGGGGGTGGCTGAGACCCAGTACTTC.

J is TRBJ2-2 and V is TRBV24-1; D gene uncertain. Germline-derived CDR1 and CDR2 are KGHDR and SFDVKD. Trimming cost V 9 bases and J 2 bases, with 12 bases left between them. CDR3 size: 14 residues. CDR3 DNA: TGTGCCACCGCCTTGGACGGTAACACCGGGGAGCTGTTTTTT. It encodes CATALDGNTGELFF.

This clonotype showed up just a few times. The chain uses TRBV28 and TRBJ2-2, with 7 bases lining up with TRBD1. V gave up 6 bases and J gave up 3 bases; unmatched junction bases: 7. This CDR3 has 15 amino acids. CDR1 MDHEN and CDR2 SYDVKM come from the germline V gene. The CDR3 here is CASSTRQGHTGELFF. As DNA, the CDR3 is TGTGCCAGCAGCACACGACAGGGCCACACCGGGGAGCTGTTTTTT. Together with reference TRBV28 and TRBJ2-2, the CDR3 gives the full variable domain: DVKVTQSSRYLVKRTGEKVFLECVQDMDHENMFWYRQDPGLGLRLIYFSYDVKMKEKGDIPEGYSVSREKKERFSLILESASTNQTSMYLCASSTRQGHTGELFFGEGSRLTVL.

This clonotype was counted only a few times. The junction and the germline gene differ at one end; a read error may be behind it. The chain joins TRBV7-2 to TRBJ2-5; 10 bases map to TRBD2. The CDR3 contains 16 residues. Germline assignment: CDR1 SGHTA and CDR2 FQGNSA. CDR3 DNA: TGTGCCAGTAGCTTCCCCAGCGGGGGGGCGGAAGAGACCCAGTACTTC. The encoded protein is CASSFPSGGAEETQYF.

The CDR3 DNA is TGTGCCAGCAGCTTGGCCTCCTGGAACACTGAAGCTTTCTTT. This encodes CASSLASWNTEAFF. J is TRBJ1-1 and V is TRBV5-6; D is unresolved. V was pared by 0 bases and J by 1 base, with 7 bases between. Germline V gene data show CDR1 as SGHDT and CDR2 as YYEEEE. CDR3 size: 14 residues.

The chain is built from TRBV5-1 and TRBJ2-3, with D perhaps matching TRBD2 (5 bases). This CDR3 is built from 15 residues. Germline CDR1 reads SGHRS; CDR2 reads YFSETQ. V lost 3 bases and J lost 2, with 13 bases in between. This chain's CDR3 is CASSSRTGTTDTQYF. The CDR3 nucleotides read TGCGCCAGCAGCTCACGGACGGGAACCACAGATACGCAGTATTTT.

This clonotype appeared many times. V and J are TRBV4-2 and TRBJ2-5; possible D gene TRBD2, 5 bases. The CDR3 has 13 residues. Germline CDR1 is LGHNA and CDR2 is YNFKEQ. V lost 4 bases, J lost 4 bases, and 10 bases lay in between. The CDR3 spells CASSPEVGETQYF. The CDR3 DNA sequence: TGTGCCAGCAGCCCGGAGGTGGGAGAGACCCAGTACTTC.

This clonotype was observed many times. CDR3 residues: CASSLGQGTYNEQFF. In DNA form, the CDR3 reads TGTGCCAGCAGTTTGGGTCAGGGGACCTACAATGAGCAGTTCTTC. V is TRBV12-3 or TRBV12-4 and J is TRBJ2-1; perhaps TRBD1 as D (6 bases). The CDR3 is 15 residues long. Deletions cut 3 bases from V and 2 bases from J, with 11 bases between.

In its sample, this clonotype was seen a few times. This chain uses TRBV7-2 with TRBJ1-5; tentative D call: TRBD1 (6 bases). Germline loops: CDR1 SGHTA, CDR2 FQGNSA. With 8 bases removed from V and 4 bases from J, the gap between germline ends came to 15 bases. CDR3 length: 14 residues. The CDR3 sequence: CASGQYSPNQPQHF. As DNA, the CDR3 is TGTGCCAGCGGACAGTACTCGCCTAATCAGCCCCAGCATTTT.